This T cell receptor (beta chain) was profiled in a study of T cells after yellow fever vaccination. General study points: The study re-detected most primary-vaccination clones after the booster (approximately 97% CD4, 85% to 90% CD8).

A note on this clonotype: What it binds is not known.

TCRdb fed the 5' RACE reads into MiXCR, producing one record per CDR3 protein. Among about 400,000 distinct CDR3 sequences listed, approximately 6% were seen once. CDR3 length: 15 residues. The V gene's germline CDR1 is LNHDA and CDR2 SQIVND (reference sequence). The germline V and J ends were trimmed by 6 bases and 6 bases, with 20 bases remaining between them. This chain connects TRBV19 to TRBJ1-2; D is perhaps TRBD1 (6 bases). The sequence was obtained from a man aged 30 to 45 who received the YFV17D yellow fever vaccine. This specimen consisted of PBMCs, obtained 5 days after the yellow fever booster vaccination. The CDR3 loop reads CASRSSQGDRNGYTF. The CDR3 DNA is TGTGCCAGTAGATCATCACAGGGTGACAGGAATGGCTACACCTTC.